Listed below are T cell receptor beta chains from one sample, sequenced in a study of cytomegalovirus exposure and HLA in healthy donors. The protocol was immunoSEQ multiplex PCR, while the TCRdb copy is restricted to in-frame clones and leaves out a portion. Its table lists around 58,000 clones. Sequenced: PBMCs. These receptors all come from a man between 45 and 60 years old in good health and CMV-seropositive. Each CDR3 is given with its conserved first and last residue. D genes are given only for firm matches.

CASSLSGQGSGTQYF,TGTGCCAGCAGTCTGTCCGGACAGGGTAGCGGGACCCAGTACTTC,TRBD1,TRBV28,TRBJ2-5
CASSLREGGNEQFF,TGTGCCAGCAGCTTACGGGAGGGGGGGAATGAGCAGTTCTTC,TRBD2,TRBV11-2,TRBJ2-1
CSVRGQWNTEAFF,TGCAGCGTCCGGGGACAGTGGAACACTGAAGCTTTCTTT,TRBD1,TRBV29-1,TRBJ1-1
CASSLAGSTYEQYF,TGCGCCAGCAGCTTGGCCGGGAGTACCTACGAGCAGTACTTC,NA,TRBV5-1,TRBJ2-7
CASSLEGAFRNTEAFF,TGTGCCAGCAGCTTGGAGGGGGCATTCCGTAACACTGAAGCTTTCTTT,TRBD1,TRBV5-4,TRBJ1-1
CASSPNSSPGRDTEAFF,TGTGCCAGCTCACCAAACTCCTCTCCGGGAAGAGACACTGAAGCTTTCTTT,NA,TRBV18,TRBJ1-1
CAWTQMGPYNEQFF,TGTGCCTGGACCCAAATGGGGCCCTACAATGAGCAGTTCTTC,NA,TRBV30,TRBJ2-1
CAISEGQGAFYEQYF,TGTGCCATCAGTGAGGGACAGGGGGCGTTCTACGAGCAGTACTTC,TRBD1,TRBV10-3,TRBJ2-7
CASADRVGNQPQHF,TGTGCCAGTGCGGACAGGGTTGGTAATCAGCCCCAGCATTTT,TRBD1,TRBV19,TRBJ1-5
CASSETSLEQFF,TGTGCCAGCAGTGAAACTAGCTTGGAGCAGTTCTTC,NA,TRBV2,TRBJ2-1
CASSLEAGKNIQYF,TGTGCCAGTAGTTTGGAGGCGGGCAAAAACATTCAGTACTTC,NA,TRBV19,TRBJ2-4
CASSMVGGSPLHF,TGTGCCAGCAGCATGGTCGGCGGTTCACCCCTACACTTT,NA,TRBV7-8,TRBJ1-6
CASSFSGQNTGELFF,TGTGCCAGCAGCTTCTCCGGACAGAACACCGGGGAGCTGTTTTTT,NA,TRBV11-3,TRBJ2-2
CASSLRGNAGNTIYF,TGTGCCAGCAGTTTAAGGGGTAACGCTGGAAACACCATATATTTT,NA,TRBV28,TRBJ1-3
CASSLGSSGGLGNTEAFF,TGCGCCAGCAGCCTAGGTTCCTCTGGGGGGTTGGGGAACACTGAAGCTTTCTTT,NA,TRBV5-1,TRBJ1-1
CASSGGGGTEAFF,TGTGCCAGCAGTGGGGGAGGGGGGACTGAAGCTTTCTTT,NA,TRBV25-1,TRBJ1-1
CASSRQPLGNQPQHF,TGTGCCAGCAGCCGACAGCCCCTTGGCAATCAGCCCCAGCATTTT,NA,TRBV6-5,TRBJ1-5
CASSLVRGGHEQFF,TGTGCCAGCAGCTTAGTAAGGGGGGGCCATGAGCAGTTCTTC,NA,TRBV7-2,TRBJ2-1
CASSPSGGSYNEQFF,TGCGCCAGCAGCCCATCAGGGGGCTCCTACAATGAGCAGTTCTTC,TRBD1,TRBV5-1,TRBJ2-1
CASSSDSSYGYTF,TGTGCCAGCAGCTCTGATTCGAGCTATGGCTACACCTTC,NA,TRBV7-3,TRBJ1-2
CASSSGTGTEAFF,TGTGCCAGCAGCTCAGGAACCGGGACAGAAGCTTTCTTT,NA,TRBV7-6,TRBJ1-1
CASSPSGGYQPQHF,TGTGCCAGCTCACCCTCGGGGGGGTATCAGCCCCAGCATTTT,NA,TRBV18,TRBJ1-5
CASSPRGLQGEQFF,TGTGCCAGCAGCCCAAGGGGACTGCAGGGTGAGCAGTTCTTC,NA,TRBV7-3,TRBJ2-1
CASSRLEETQYF,TGTGCCAGCAGTAGGCTGGAGGAGACCCAGTACTTC,NA,TRBV6-6,TRBJ2-5
CASGGQSNTEAFF,TGTGCCAGCGGTGGGCAGTCGAACACTGAAGCTTTCTTT,NA,TRBV7-8,TRBJ1-1
CATRELTREKLFF,TGTGCCACCCGGGAACTAACAAGGGAAAAACTGTTTTTT,NA,TRBV10-3,TRBJ1-4
CASSFSTSNQPQHF,TGTGCCAGCAGCTTCAGTACTAGCAATCAGCCCCAGCATTTT,NA,TRBV5-6,TRBJ1-5
CASSPPWGPIGSTEAFF,TGTGCCAGCTCACCACCGTGGGGCCCAATCGGTAGCACTGAAGCTTTCTTT,NA,TRBV18,TRBJ1-1
CASSQGGDGYTF,TGCGCCAGCAGTCAAGGGGGGGATGGCTACACCTTC,NA,TRBV5-1,TRBJ1-2
CASSPESPGTGTGYTF,TGTGCCAGCAGCCCAGAAAGTCCCGGGACAGGGACTGGCTACACCTTC,TRBD1,TRBV7-8,TRBJ1-2
CASSGLAGGSTGELFF,TGCGCCAGCAGCGGACTAGCGGGAGGGTCCACCGGGGAGCTGTTTTTT,TRBD2,TRBV5-1,TRBJ2-2
CASGGTSGKETQYF,TGTGCCAGCGGGGGGACTAGCGGGAAGGAGACCCAGTACTTC,TRBD2,TRBV2,TRBJ2-5
CASRLAGGGYNEQFF,TGTGCCAGCAGACTAGCGGGAGGGGGATACAATGAGCAGTTCTTC,TRBD2,TRBV27,TRBJ2-1
CASSPGTGDGFGELFF,TGTGCCAGTAGTCCAGGGACAGGGGACGGTTTCGGGGAGCTGTTTTTT,TRBD1,TRBV19,TRBJ2-2
CASSRTGGSNEKLFF,TGCGCCAGCAGCCGCACAGGGGGTTCTAATGAAAAACTGTTTTTT,TRBD1,TRBV4-1,TRBJ1-4
CASSLEQESPLHF,TGTGCCAGCAGCTTAGAGCAAGAGTCACCCCTCCACTTT,NA,TRBV7-6,TRBJ1-6
CASSEAGQGGETQYF,TGTGCCAGCAGTGAAGCGGGACAGGGGGGAGAGACCCAGTACTTC,TRBD1,TRBV2,TRBJ2-5
CASSLLGTGDSYEQYF,TGTGCCAGCAGCCTCCTAGGGACAGGCGACTCCTACGAGCAGTACTTC,TRBD1,TRBV16,TRBJ2-7
CASSQDSAHMNTEAFF,TGCGCCAGCAGCCAAGATTCCGCACACATGAACACTGAAGCTTTCTTT,NA,TRBV4-1,TRBJ1-1
CASSLTASVHGYTF,TGTGCCAGCAGCTTGACGGCCAGCGTCCATGGCTACACCTTC,NA,TRBV5-6,TRBJ1-2
CASSPFGGTGSYGYTF,TGTGCCAGCAGTCCCTTCGGGGGGACAGGGAGCTATGGCTACACCTTC,TRBD1,TRBV27,TRBJ1-2
CASSPSGTGRSNQPQHF,TGTGCCAGCTCACCCTCCGGGACAGGGCGTAGCAATCAGCCCCAGCATTTT,TRBD1,TRBV18,TRBJ1-5
CASSTLDRSLDGNQPQHF,TGTGCCAGCAGTACTCTCGACAGATCTTTAGACGGCAATCAGCCCCAGCATTTT,NA,TRBV28,TRBJ1-5
CASSALSQRGTNEQFF,TGTGCCAGCAGTGCCCTATCCCAGCGGGGGACCAATGAGCAGTTCTTC,TRBD2,TRBV27,TRBJ2-1
CASSWDSTNEQFF,TGTGCCAGCAGCTGGGACTCAACTAATGAGCAGTTCTTC,NA,TRBV5-6,TRBJ2-1
CASSPRVGSGEKLFF,TGTGCCAGCTCACCACGGGTAGGGAGCGGGGAAAAACTGTTTTTT,NA,TRBV18,TRBJ1-4
CASSSGAGLGYTF,TGTGCCAGCAGCTCAGGGGCAGGGCTTGGCTACACCTTC,NA,TRBV5-8,TRBJ1-2
CSVGEDSLAYEQYF,TGCAGCGTTGGAGAAGACAGCCTCGCCTACGAGCAGTACTTC,NA,TRBV29-1,TRBJ2-7
CASSVAGQSNQPQHF,TGTGCCAGTAGTGTCGCCGGACAGTCCAATCAGCCCCAGCATTTT,NA,TRBV19,TRBJ1-5